This TCR beta chain was documented in a study of PD-L1 blockade in urothelial cancer. Sequencing was performed with immunoSEQ multiplex PCR; in TCRdb, only in-frame clones are kept and a portion is missing. The table records fewer than 50,000 clones, roughly 90% of them present only once. Per the germline V gene, CDR1 is KGHSH and CDR2 is LQKENI. V lost 4 bases, J lost 7 bases, and 6 bases stayed unmatched. The CDR3 is 15 residues long. The receptor comes from a man between 65 and 85 years old with urothelial cancer. The gene calls are TRBV18 and TRBJ1-5; TRBD1 aligns across 11 bases. The sample was PBMCs, taken around atezolizumab (anti-PD-L1) treatment. CDR3 in DNA: TGTGCCAGCTCACGGGGGACAGGGGGAGGCCAGCCCCAGCATTTT. Translated, it gives CASSRGTGGGQPQHF.